Sequencing of this T cell receptor (beta chain) was carried out in a study of Tregs in tolerant kidney transplant recipients. Study-wide results and caveats: Changing PCR primers prevented nucleotide comparison between some patients' samples. Tregs expanded with activated donor B cells seemed most donor-specific. No direct test of biological reproducibility was done here.

The protocol was immunoSEQ multiplex PCR, while the TCRdb copy is restricted to in-frame clones and leaves out a portion. The table lists approximately 82,000 clones, under 95% of them singletons. The nonmyeloablative bone marrow transplants came from related graft donors, with transient mixed chimerism. Thawed PBMCs were FACS-sorted into unstimulated CD4+CD25+CD127- regulatory T cells, CD4+CD25- non-regulatory cells, CD4 and CD8 cells. With respect to this clone: As yet, its antigen is unknown.

The material sequenced was CD4+ T cells from blood (PBMCs), taken 12 months after the transplant. This sequence was found in a human patient who received a combined kidney and bone marrow transplant. A share of the T cells may be of graft donor origin.

This chain's CDR3 is CASSVDSGSTDTQYF. The CDR3 region has the DNA TGTGCCAGCAGCGTAGACAGCGGGAGCACAGATACGCAGTATTTT. The V and J genes are TRBV9 and TRBJ2-3, with D possibly being TRBD2 (6 bases). CDR3 length equals 15 residues. From germline, CDR1 is SGDLS and CDR2 YYNGEE. V lost 0 bases to trimming and J lost 0 bases, with 8 bases between them.